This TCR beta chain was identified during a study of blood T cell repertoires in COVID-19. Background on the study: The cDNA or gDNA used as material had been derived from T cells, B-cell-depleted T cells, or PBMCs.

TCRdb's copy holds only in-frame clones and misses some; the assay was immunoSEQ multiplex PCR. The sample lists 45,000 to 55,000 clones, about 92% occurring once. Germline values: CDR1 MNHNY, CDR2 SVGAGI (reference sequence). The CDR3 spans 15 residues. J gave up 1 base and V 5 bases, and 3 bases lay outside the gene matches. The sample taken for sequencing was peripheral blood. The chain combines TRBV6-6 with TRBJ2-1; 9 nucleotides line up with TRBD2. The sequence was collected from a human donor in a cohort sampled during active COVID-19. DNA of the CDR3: TGTGCCAGCAGTCTAAGCGGGGGGTCCTACAATGAGCAGTTCTTC. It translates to CASSLSGGSYNEQFF.